This T cell receptor (beta chain) was obtained from a study of T-cell memory formation after mild COVID-19. Study as a whole: Clusters were largely donor specific.

The germline gives CDR1 LGHNA, CDR2 YSLEER. This CDR3 region has 15 residues. Deletions cut 0 bases from V and 3 bases from J, with 11 bases between. Findings and limits, study-wide: Contracting clones, day 15 to 85, had balanced CD4/CD8, and later expanders favored CD4+.

TCR alpha and TCR beta cDNA libraries carrying sample barcodes and UMIs were produced by 5'RACE using constant-segment primers. Each CDR3 protein gets one entry after TCRdb re-called the 5' RACE reads with MiXCR. The sample carries 85,000 to 130,000 distinct CDR3 sequences, over 8.5% recorded once. This clonotype has only a few counts. Antigen: not known. The TCR was taken from a man aged 18 to 30 who had mild COVID-19 (a few samples of this study predate the infection). Cell type and time point are not known. The chain joins TRBV4-3 to TRBJ1-2; D is perhaps TRBD1 (5 bases). Sequencing input: PBMCs or a T cell subset sorted from them (not recorded which). The CDR3 coding sequence is TGCGCCAGCAGCCAAGAAGAGGGGTCAGACTATGGCTACACCTTC. It codes for CASSQEEGSDYGYTF.